This TCR beta chain originates from a study of blood T cell repertoires in COVID-19. Study as a whole: Collection of acute and convalescent COVID-19 samples took place in the United States, Italy and Spain. Sources were T cells, B-cell-depleted T cells, or PBMCs; the material itself was cDNA or gDNA.

This clone was observed a few times. Repertoires were generated with immunoSEQ multiplex PCR, while TCRdb's copy carries only in-frame clones and drops some. Of just under 350,000 clones listed, more than 75% were seen once; the top ten hold roughly 3%. The sequence was collected from a woman in her late teens or twenties who had recovered from COVID-19. The specimen was peripheral blood.

For the CDR3, the DNA is TGTGCCAGCAGCCCCGGGACAGGGCTCCTCGGGGAGCTGTTTTTT. Amino acids: CASSPGTGLLGELFF. The genes are TRBV7-6 and TRBJ2-2; 9 bases agree with TRBD1. Germline CDR1 reads SGHVS; CDR2 reads FNYEAQ. The CDR3 runs to 15 residues. The junction had 8 bases not matched to a gene; V was cut back by 5 bases and J by 7 bases.